The entry below describes one T cell receptor beta chain. Original processing notes: For nucleated cells, counts were estimated from reference gene primer amplification. Method: immunoSEQ multiplex PCR; TCRdb's copy keeps in-frame clones and lacks some. V and J calls and clone size are as listed in that table; D and trimming were resolved from the DNA. Of 35,000 to 40,000 clones in the sample, 81% were seen once. These data come from a study of blood T cell repertoires in COVID-19. Per the germline V gene, CDR1 is SGHDT and CDR2 is YYEEEE. V lost 0 bases and J lost 2; bases outside the gene matches: 8. The CDR3 covers 17 residues.

This TCR came from a man older than 75 with active or convalescent COVID-19. The sample was peripheral blood. V usage is TRBV5-6 and J usage is TRBJ2-3, with TRBD2 identical over 8 bases. As DNA, the CDR3 is TGTGCCAGCAGCTTGGGGTTTTTTAGCGGGGACACAGATACGCAGTATTTT. Its protein product is CASSLGFFSGDTDTQYF.